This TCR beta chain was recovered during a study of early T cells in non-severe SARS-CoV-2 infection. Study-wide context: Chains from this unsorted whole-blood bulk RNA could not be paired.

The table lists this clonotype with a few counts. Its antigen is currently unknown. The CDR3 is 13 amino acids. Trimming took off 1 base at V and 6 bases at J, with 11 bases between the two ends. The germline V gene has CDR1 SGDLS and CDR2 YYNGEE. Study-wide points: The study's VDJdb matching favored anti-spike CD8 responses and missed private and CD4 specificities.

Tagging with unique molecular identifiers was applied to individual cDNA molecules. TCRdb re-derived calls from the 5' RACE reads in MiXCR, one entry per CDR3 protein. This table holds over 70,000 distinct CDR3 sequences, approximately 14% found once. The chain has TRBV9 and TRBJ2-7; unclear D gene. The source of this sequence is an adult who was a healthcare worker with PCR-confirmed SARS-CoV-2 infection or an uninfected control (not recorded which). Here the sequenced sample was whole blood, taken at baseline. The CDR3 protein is CASSVMANSEQYF. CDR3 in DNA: TGTGCCAGCAGCGTAATGGCAAACTCCGAGCAGTACTTC.